The 20 T cell receptor beta chains below were found in one sample sequenced in a study of blood T cell repertoires in COVID-19. Assay: immunoSEQ multiplex PCR; the TCRdb copy retains only in-frame clones and omits some. The table has 350,000 or so clones, about 88% seen once. Sequenced input: PBMCs or T cells enriched from blood (not recorded which). These receptors originate from a woman in her twenties or thirties who had recovered from COVID-19.

The gene calls are TRBV4-1 and TRBJ1-2; a possible D gene is TRBD1 (6 bases). The CDR3 totals 14 residues. Germline assignment: CDR1 MGHRA and CDR2 YSYEKL. The V gene lost 1 base and the J gene lost 5 bases, with 11 bases spanning the gap. The CDR3 is CASSQVQGSYGYTF. DNA for the CDR3: TGCGCCAGCAGCCAAGTACAGGGTTCGTATGGCTACACCTTC.

The chain uses TRBV7-2 and TRBJ2-7; 7 nucleotides line up with TRBD1. The CDR3 loop spans 14 amino acids. After removal of 4 bases from V and 0 bases from J, the junction contained 3 bases not matched to a gene. Per germline, CDR1 SGHTA and CDR2 FQGNSA. The CDR3 nucleotides read TGTGCCAGCAGCTCGGACAGGTTCTCCTACGAGCAGTACTTC. Translated, it gives CASSSDRFSYEQYF.

V and J are TRBV19 and TRBJ1-5; no firm D call. Per the germline V gene, CDR1 is LNHDA and CDR2 is SQIVND (reference sequence). Deletions cut 3 bases from V and 0 bases from J, with 9 bases between. The CDR3 runs 15 residues. CDR3 sequence: CASSMRQYSNQPQHF. In nucleotides, the CDR3 is TGTGCCAGTAGTATGAGGCAGTATAGCAATCAGCCCCAGCATTTT.

This chain uses TRBV27 with TRBJ2-1, with a weak D call TRBD2 (6 bases). The germline gives CDR1 MNHEY, CDR2 SMNVEV (reference sequence). With 4 bases removed from V and 2 bases from J, the gap between germline ends came to 6 bases. This CDR3 contains 13 residues. CDR3 sequence: CASSSGAYNEQFF. CDR3 sequence (DNA): TGTGCCAGCAGTTCGGGGGCCTACAATGAGCAGTTCTTC.

This chain uses TRBV5-1 with TRBJ1-2; TRBD1 aligns across 9 bases. Losses at the gene ends were 0 bases for V and 7 bases for J; bases not matched to a gene: 4. Germline V gives CDR1 SGHRS, CDR2 YFSETQ. This CDR3 has 14 amino acids. The CDR3: CASSLEGQGGGYTF. CDR3 nucleotide sequence: TGCGCCAGCAGCTTGGAGGGACAGGGAGGTGGCTACACCTTC.

The sample holds a few counts of this clone. This chain joins TRBV28 and TRBJ1-1, with D hard to call. Germline assignment: CDR1 MDHEN and CDR2 SYDVKM. The CDR3 has 13 residues. The V and J ends lost 1 base and 5 bases respectively, with 8 bases between them. The CDR3: CASSLFDSTEAFF. CDR3 sequence (DNA): TGTGCCAGCAGTTTATTCGATAGTACTGAAGCTTTCTTT.

V gene TRBV7-2 combines with J gene TRBJ1-2; maybe TRBD1 (5 bases). In germline, CDR1 is SGHTA, CDR2 FQGNSA. The CDR3 length is 18 residues. Between the trimmed V and J ends, which lost 0 bases and 0 bases, there was a span of 17 bases. CDR3 nucleotide sequence: TGTGCCAGCAGCTTAGCGTTAACAGGCCCCACTACTAACTATGGCTACACCTTC. Residues: CASSLALTGPTTNYGYTF.

This clone was found a few times. The chain has TRBV7-2 and TRBJ2-7; 11 bases fit TRBD1. V was pared by 5 bases and J by 2 bases, with 5 bases of the junction left unmatched. The CDR3 runs 15 residues. Per germline, CDR1 SGHTA and CDR2 FQGNSA. The CDR3 DNA reads as TGTGCCAGCAGCCAGGGACAGGGGGAAACCTACGAGCAGTACTTC. Protein product: CASSQGQGETYEQYF. The full variable domain, completed using reference TRBV7-2 and TRBJ2-7, is GAGVSQSPSNKVTEKGKDVELRCDPISGHTALYWYRQSLGQGLEFLIYFQGNSAPDKSGLPSDRFSAERTGGSVSTLTIQRTQQEDSAVYLCASSQGQGETYEQYFGPGTRLTVT.

The chain recombines TRBV5-1 with TRBJ1-2, with TRBD1 identical over 7 bases. The CDR3 runs to 13 residues. Per germline, CDR1 SGHRS and CDR2 YFSETQ. With V trimmed by 7 bases and J by 4 bases, 7 bases remained unmatched. CDR3 loop: CASGIGTAYGYTF. The CDR3 DNA reads TGCGCCAGCGGAATCGGGACAGCCTATGGCTACACCTTC.

The chain recombines TRBV5-8 with TRBJ2-7, with 9 bases fitting TRBD1. Per germline, CDR1 SGHTS and CDR2 YDEGEE. The CDR3 consists of 14 residues. With 9 bases clipped from V and 3 bases from J, the junction kept 10 bases outside the gene matches. In nucleotides, the CDR3 is TGTGCCACCCAGCGGGACAGGGTGAACTACGAGCAGTACTTC. This sequence encodes CATQRDRVNYEQYF.

The gene calls are TRBV28 and TRBJ2-7, with D maybe TRBD1 (5 bases). The CDR3 length is 14 residues. The V end lost 4 bases, the J end lost 2 bases, and 12 bases lay between the germline ends. Germline-derived CDR1 and CDR2 are MDHEN and SYDVKM. CDR3 sequence: CASSSATDTYEQYF. DNA for the CDR3: TGTGCCAGCAGTTCGGCGACAGACACCTACGAGCAGTACTTC. Drawing the rest from reference TRBV28 and TRBJ2-7, the complete variable domain is DVKVTQSSRYLVKRTGEKVFLECVQDMDHENMFWYRQDPGLGLRLIYFSYDVKMKEKGDIPEGYSVSREKKERFSLILESASTNQTSMYLCASSSATDTYEQYFGPGTRLTVT.

The rearrangement uses TRBV19 and TRBJ2-7; TRBD1 matches at 9 bases. The CDR3 has 15 amino acids. Per germline, CDR1 LNHDA and CDR2 SQIVND (reference sequence). Trimming at V came to 4 bases and at J to 3 bases, leaving 7 bases not matched to a gene. CDR3 sequence reads: CASSNPGQGIYEQYF. The CDR3, as DNA: TGTGCCAGTAGTAACCCGGGACAGGGTATCTACGAGCAGTACTTC.

The V call is TRBV28, the J call TRBJ2-7, with 10 nucleotides matching TRBD1. J gave up 5 bases and V 2 bases, and 18 bases lay outside the gene matches. This CDR3 has 19 amino acids. The germline V gene encodes CDR1 MDHEN and CDR2 SYDVKM. DNA for the CDR3: TGTGCCAGCAGTTTACCTTGGACAGGGGGACTGTCCTTACTCCACGAGCAGTACTTC. Translating gives CASSLPWTGGLSLLHEQYF. The entire variable domain, with the rest obtained from reference TRBV28 and TRBJ2-7, is as follows: DVKVTQSSRYLVKRTGEKVFLECVQDMDHENMFWYRQDPGLGLRLIYFSYDVKMKEKGDIPEGYSVSREKKERFSLILESASTNQTSMYLCASSLPWTGGLSLLHEQYFGPGTRLTVT.

The chain carries TRBV2 and TRBJ1-5; maybe TRBD1 (6 bases). V was cut by 5 bases and J by 3 bases, with 11 bases left in between. This CDR3 comprises 14 residues. Germline assignment: CDR1 SNHLY and CDR2 FYNNEI. The CDR3 protein is CASSFGQNNQPQHF. The CDR3 nucleotides are TGTGCCAGCAGTTTTGGACAGAACAATCAGCCCCAGCATTTT.

This clone was seen more than once but under ten times. The V and J genes are TRBV6-5 and TRBJ1-2; D may be TRBD1 (5 bases). Germline-derived CDR1 and CDR2 are MNHEY and SVGAGI. The CDR3 is made up of 14 amino acids. V shed 5 bases and J shed 2 bases, with 12 bases lying between them. As DNA, the CDR3 is TGTGCCAGCAGTCAGACCGGGGGGAACTATGGCTACACCTTC. Its protein product is CASSQTGGNYGYTF.

This chain joins TRBV27 and TRBJ1-6; TRBD1 might be the D (6 bases). The CDR3 consists of 16 residues. Per the germline V gene, CDR1 is MNHEY and CDR2 is SMNVEV (reference sequence). Trimming shortened V by 5 bases and J by 3 bases, and 14 bases separated the two germline ends. The CDR3 sequence: CASSAIRGGYNSPLHF. CDR3 nucleotides: TGTGCCAGCAGTGCCATTAGGGGGGGCTATAATTCACCCCTCCACTTT.

The V call is TRBV9, the J call TRBJ2-5; tentative D call: TRBD2 (7 bases). CDR3 length equals 12 residues. Germline CDR1 is SGDLS and CDR2 is YYNGEE. Trimming removed 10 bases at V and 3 bases at J, with 13 bases between. CDR3 region: CARWGGEETQYF. The DNA of the CDR3 is TGTGCCCGATGGGGGGGCGAAGAGACCCAGTACTTC. Together with reference TRBV9 and TRBJ2-5, the CDR3 gives the full variable domain: DSGVTQTPKHLITATGQRVTLRCSPRSGDLSVYWYQQSLDQGLQFLIQYYNGEERAKGNILERFSAQQFPDLHSELNLSSLELGDSALYFCARWGGEETQYFGPGTRLLVL.

The J gene is TRBJ2-3, the V gene TRBV6-4; D gene uncertain. The CDR3 spans 13 residues. Per the germline V gene, CDR1 is MRHNA and CDR2 is SNTAGT. Trimming took off 6 bases at V and 1 base at J, with 8 bases between the two ends. CDR3 sequence: CASRVAGTDTQYF. Written as DNA, the CDR3 is TGTGCCAGCAGGGTGGCGGGCACAGATACGCAGTATTTT.

V and J are TRBV5-6 and TRBJ2-5, with 9 nucleotides matching TRBD1. The germline gives CDR1 SGHDT, CDR2 YYEEEE. CDR3 size: 17 residues. V lost 1 base to trimming and J lost 0 bases; unmatched junction nucleotides: 7. CDR3 sequence: CASSLRDRDWYQETQYF. The CDR3 DNA reads as TGTGCCAGCAGCTTGCGGGACAGGGATTGGTACCAAGAGACCCAGTACTTC.

This clone was picked up a small number of times. The chain joins TRBV19 to TRBJ1-2; D is unclear. V dropped 6 bases and J dropped 0 bases, with 11 bases sitting between them. The CDR3 length is 14 residues. Germline V gives CDR1 LNHDA, CDR2 SQIVND (reference sequence). The CDR3 DNA sequence: TGTGCCAGTAGCGGACGGGGAGCTAACTATGGCTACACCTTC. It codes for CASSGRGANYGYTF.